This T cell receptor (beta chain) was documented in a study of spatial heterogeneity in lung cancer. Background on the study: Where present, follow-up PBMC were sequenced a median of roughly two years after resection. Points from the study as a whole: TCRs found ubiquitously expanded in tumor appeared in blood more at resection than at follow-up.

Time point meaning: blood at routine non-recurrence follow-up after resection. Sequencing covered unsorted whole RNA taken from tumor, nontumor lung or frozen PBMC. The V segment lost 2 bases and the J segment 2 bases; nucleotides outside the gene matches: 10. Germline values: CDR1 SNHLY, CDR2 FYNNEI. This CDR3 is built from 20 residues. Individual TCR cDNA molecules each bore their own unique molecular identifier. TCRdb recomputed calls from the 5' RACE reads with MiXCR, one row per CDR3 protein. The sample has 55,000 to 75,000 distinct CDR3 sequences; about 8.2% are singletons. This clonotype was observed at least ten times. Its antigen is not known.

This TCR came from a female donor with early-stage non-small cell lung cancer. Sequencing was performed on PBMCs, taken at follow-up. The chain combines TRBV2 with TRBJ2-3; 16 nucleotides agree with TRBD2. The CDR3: CASSELGGTSGRASTDTQYF. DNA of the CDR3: TGTGCCAGCAGTGAACTAGGTGGGACTAGCGGGAGGGCCTCCACAGATACGCAGTATTTT. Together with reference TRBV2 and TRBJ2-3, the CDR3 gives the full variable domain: EPEVTQTPSHQVTQMGQEVILRCVPISNHLYFYWYRQILGQKVEFLVSFYNNEISEKSEIFDDQFSVERPDGSNFTLKIRSTKLEDSAMYFCASSELGGTSGRASTDTQYFGPGTRLTVL.